The source of this T cell receptor (beta chain) is a study of Graves' ophthalmopathy and Graves' hyperthyroidism. The sample holds many counts of this clonotype. Its specificity is not known. Transcripts of RNA were the source for amplifying TCR beta CDR3 regions. The authors performed first-round RT-PCR with HTBI primers and then a second-round multiplex PCR. TCRdb re-called the multiplex PCR reads with MiXCR, one entry per CDR3 protein. The sample has a few hundred thousand distinct CDR3 sequences, roughly 21% seen once. Germline V gives CDR1 MDHEN, CDR2 SYDVKM. Trimming cost V 6 bases and J 4 bases; bases outside gene matches: 14. The CDR3 sequence is 18 residues long. Each hyperthyroidism patient was newly diagnosed, with under 2 months' duration, and aged 18 to 65. General observations from the study: From stable hyperthyroidism, ophthalmopathy was separated by a 13-signature model with 85% to 90% sensitivity and approximately 84% specificity.

This TCR came from a woman aged 18 to 35 with stable Graves' hyperthyroidism. V and J are TRBV28 and TRBJ2-2; 10 bases line up with TRBD1. The sample comprised peripheral blood. The CDR3 loop reads CASSPDRGRDKGTGELFF. CDR3 nucleotide sequence: TGTGCCAGCAGCCCAGACAGGGGGCGCGATAAAGGCACCGGGGAGCTGTTTTTT.